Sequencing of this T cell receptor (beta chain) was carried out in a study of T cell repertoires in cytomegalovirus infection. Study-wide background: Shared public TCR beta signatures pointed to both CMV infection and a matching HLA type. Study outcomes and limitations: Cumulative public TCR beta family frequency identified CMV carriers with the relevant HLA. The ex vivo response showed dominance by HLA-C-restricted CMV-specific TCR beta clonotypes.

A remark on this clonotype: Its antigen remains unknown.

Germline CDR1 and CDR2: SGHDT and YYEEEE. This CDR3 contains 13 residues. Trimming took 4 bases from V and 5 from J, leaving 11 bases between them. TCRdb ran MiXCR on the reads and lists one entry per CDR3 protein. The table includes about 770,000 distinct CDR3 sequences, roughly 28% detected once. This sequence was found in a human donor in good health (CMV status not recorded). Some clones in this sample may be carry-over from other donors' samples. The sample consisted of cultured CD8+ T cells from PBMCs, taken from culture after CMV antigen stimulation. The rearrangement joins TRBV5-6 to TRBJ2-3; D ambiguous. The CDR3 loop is CASSRKVQDTQYF. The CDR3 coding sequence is TGTGCCAGCAGCCGGAAGGTGCAAGATACGCAGTATTTT.